The 29 T cell receptor beta chains presented below share a single source sample, sequenced in a study of beta chain features in type 1 diabetes. Overall study results and limits: Moderate yet significant TCRB CDR3 shortening was seen in Type 1 diabetes patients in all four CD4+ subsets.

The entirety of the isolated RNA underwent reverse transcription, so expressed TCRB transcripts were sequenced. Measured with immunoSEQ multiplex PCR; TCRdb has only the in-frame clones, and not every one. The data show hundreds of thousands of clones, 13% seen once. Their specific antigens are unknown. Material for sequencing was naive CD4+ T cells from blood. The receptor set was obtained from a young man with type 1 diabetes.

This chain links TRBV25-1 with TRBJ2-5; D is possibly TRBD1 (6 bases). CDR1 and CDR2 (germline): MGHDK, SYGVNS. The CDR3 sequence is 12 residues long. V was cut by 6 bases and J by 5 bases, with 10 bases left in between. In DNA, the CDR3 is TGTGCCAGCAGAGGGGGTCGGGAGACCCAGTACTTC. This encodes CASRGGRETQYF.

This clone was found a few times. The same CDR3 arises from other DNA sequences in this sample as well. The chain is built from TRBV5-1 and TRBJ2-3; 9 bases are shared with TRBD2. Losses at the gene ends were 3 bases for V and 1 base for J; bases not matched to a gene: 3. Germline loops: CDR1 SGHRS, CDR2 YFSETQ. The CDR3 consists of 15 residues. The CDR3 DNA sequence: TGCGCCAGCAGCTCTAGCGGGGAAGGCACAGATACGCAGTATTTT. This gives the protein CASSSSGEGTDTQYF.

The chain combines TRBV5-1 with TRBJ1-4; D ambiguous. Trimming pared 0 bases from V and 6 bases from J, leaving 12 bases between. Germline CDR1 and CDR2: SGHRS and YFSETQ. There are 15 residues in the CDR3. DNA of the CDR3: TGCGCCAGCAGCTTGGCTCGGGGTCGGGATGAAAAACTGTTTTTT. Protein: CASSLARGRDEKLFF.

The V and J genes are TRBV2 and TRBJ1-1; D uncertain. Germline V lookup: CDR1 SNHLY, CDR2 FYNNEI. The CDR3 contains 12 residues. Deletions cut 7 bases from V and 4 bases from J, with 10 bases between. CDR3 residues: CASTLIFTEAFF. The DNA for the CDR3 is TGTGCCAGCACATTGATTTTCACTGAAGCTTTCTTT.

This clone was seen a few times. The chain recombines TRBV12-2 with TRBJ1-1. TRBV12-2 is labeled a pseudogene. This CDR3 has 10 amino acids. The CDR3 sequence is CASYGTEAFF. For the CDR3, the DNA is TGTGCAAGTTACGGAACTGAAGCTTTCTTT.

This clone appeared a few times. The chain employs TRBV5-1 and TRBJ2-2, with D tentatively TRBD1 (6 bases). The V gene's germline CDR1 is SGHRS and CDR2 YFSETQ. The CDR3 covers 16 residues. The germline V and J ends were trimmed by 1 base and 1 base, with 11 bases remaining between them. The CDR3 DNA reads TGCGCCAGCAGCTTGCGTTCGGGACAGAACACCGGGGAGCTGTTTTTT. This translates into CASSLRSGQNTGELFF.

This clone was observed a few times. This chain joins TRBV29-1 and TRBJ2-1; 10 bases fit TRBD1. CDR1 and CDR2 from the germline V gene are SQVTM and ANQGSEA. V was pared by 4 bases and J by 6 bases, with 0 bases of the junction left unmatched. CDR3 length: 12 amino acids. The chain's CDR3 is CSVGTGGNEQFF. The CDR3 DNA reads as TGCAGCGTTGGGACAGGGGGCAATGAGCAGTTCTTC.

The J gene is TRBJ1-6, the V gene TRBV19; TRBD1 agrees at 9 bases. The CDR3 runs 15 residues. V shed 3 bases and J 7 bases; nucleotides not matched to a gene: 4. Germline-derived CDR1 and CDR2 are LNHDA and SQIVND (reference sequence). The CDR3 region is CASSIGTGSNSPLHF. CDR3 nucleotide sequence: TGTGCCAGTAGTATCGGGACAGGGAGCAATTCACCCCTCCACTTT.

The V and J genes are TRBV7-9 and TRBJ1-6; 7 bases match TRBD1. The CDR3 covers 14 residues. The V segment lost 3 bases and the J segment 12 bases; nucleotides outside the gene matches: 8. Germline V gene lookup returns CDR1 SEHNR and CDR2 FQNEAQ (reference sequence). In DNA, the CDR3 is TGTGCCAGCAGCTTGGGACAGACCTTTGGACCCCTCCACTTT. Amino acid sequence: CASSLGQTFGPLHF.

This chain links TRBV19 with TRBJ2-3, with 13 bases aligning to TRBD2. The CDR3 runs 16 residues. After removal of 4 bases from V and 5 bases from J, the junction contained 6 bases not matched to a gene. CDR1 and CDR2 from the germline V gene are LNHDA and SQIVND (reference sequence). Here the CDR3 reads CASSTAGTSGEDTQYF. The CDR3 DNA reads as TGTGCCAGTAGTACCGCCGGGACTAGCGGGGAAGATACGCAGTATTTT.

The chain combines TRBV4-1 with TRBJ1-6; no reliable D call. The CDR3 sequence is 14 residues long. The V and J ends lost 1 base and 9 bases respectively, with 10 bases between them. CDR1 and CDR2 (germline): MGHRA, YSYEKL. The CDR3 nucleotides read TGCGCCAGCAGCCAAGCCGGGCCGTTTTCACCCCTCCACTTT. It translates to CASSQAGPFSPLHF.

The chain carries TRBV27 and TRBJ1-2; TRBD1 agrees at 9 bases. CDR3 length: 12 amino acids. From germline, CDR1 is MNHEY and CDR2 SMNVEV (reference sequence). With 6 bases clipped from V and 7 bases from J, the junction kept 3 bases outside the gene matches. The CDR3 DNA reads as TGTGCCAGCAGGGCACAGGGGGCTGGCTACACCTTC. Its translation: CASRAQGAGYTF.

This clone was counted only a few times. The chain uses TRBV11-3 and TRBJ2-3; possibly TRBD1 or TRBD2 for D (6 bases each). The CDR3 spans 15 residues. Germline V gene data show CDR1 as SGHNT and CDR2 as YENEEA. Trimming took 5 bases from V and 5 from J, leaving 17 bases between them. CDR3 DNA: TGTGCCAGCAGCCCGGGAAGGGGGGCCGGAGATACGCAGTATTTT. Residues: CASSPGRGAGDTQYF.

This clone has more than one count but fewer than ten. V gene TRBV29-1 combines with J gene TRBJ1-3, with TRBD1 matching 9 bases. The ends lost 3 bases at V and 2 bases at J; junction bases unmatched: 2. Germline lookup yields CDR1 SQVTM and CDR2 ANQGSEA. The length of the CDR3 is 14 residues. DNA for the CDR3: TGCAGCGTTGACGGGACAGGGACTGGAAACACCATATATTTT. Its translation is CSVDGTGTGNTIYF.

In its sample, this clone was seen a few times. The genes are TRBV29-1 and TRBJ1-1, with D perhaps matching TRBD1 (6 bases). V was cut by 5 bases and J by 5 bases, with 15 bases left in between. The CDR3 extends over 13 amino acids. The V gene's germline CDR1 is SQVTM and CDR2 ANQGSEA. The CDR3, as DNA: TGCAGCGTTTTGAGAGCGAGGGGGACTGAAGCTTTCTTT. Amino acid sequence: CSVLRARGTEAFF.

This sequence joins TRBV9 and TRBJ1-1; D remains ambiguous. This CDR3 has 13 amino acids. The V gene lost 0 bases and the J gene lost 5 bases, with 8 bases spanning the gap. CDR1 SGDLS and CDR2 YYNGEE come from the germline V gene. The CDR3 loop is CASSVGVETEAFF. The CDR3 DNA sequence: TGTGCCAGCAGCGTAGGGGTAGAGACTGAAGCTTTCTTT.

This chain links TRBV5-1 with TRBJ2-1; TRBD2 aligns across 8 bases. CDR3 size: 15 residues. Trimming took 4 bases from V and 7 from J; bases not matched to a gene: 10. Germline V gives CDR1 SGHRS, CDR2 YFSETQ. The CDR3 loop is CASSLSPGGANEQFF. Written as DNA, the CDR3 is TGCGCCAGCAGCCTGTCCCCGGGGGGGGCTAATGAGCAGTTCTTC.

The rearrangement uses TRBV5-1 and TRBJ1-1; possible D gene TRBD1, 6 bases. The CDR3 spans 15 residues. V lost 2 bases to trimming and J lost 1 base, with 12 bases between them. Germline V gene data show CDR1 as SGHRS and CDR2 as YFSETQ. DNA for the CDR3: TGCGCCAGCAGCTTATACAGGGCGCCGAACACTGAAGCTTTCTTT. Its translation: CASSLYRAPNTEAFF.

V gene TRBV27 combines with J gene TRBJ1-6; 7 bases fit TRBD1. Trimming at V came to 5 bases and at J to 5 bases, leaving 6 bases not matched to a gene. Germline V gene data show CDR1 as MNHEY and CDR2 as SMNVEV (reference sequence). The CDR3 is 15 residues long. This CDR3 reads CASSLTTGNNSPLHF. In DNA, the CDR3 is TGTGCCAGCAGTCTGACGACAGGGAATAATTCACCCCTCCACTTT.

CDR3 nucleotides: TGTGCCAGTACCCTACAGGGGGCGATTACTGAAGCTTTCTTT. As protein: CASTLQGAITEAFF. The chain is built from TRBV6-6 and TRBJ1-1, with TRBD1 matching over 9 bases. The V segment lost 9 bases and the J segment 5 bases; nucleotides outside the gene matches: 10. This CDR3 spans 14 amino acids. Germline CDR1 reads MNHNY; CDR2 reads SVGAGI (reference sequence).

This clone was seen only a few times. The V call is TRBV28, the J call TRBJ1-1, with D tentatively TRBD1 (6 bases). Trimming took off 6 bases at V and 1 base at J, with 12 bases between the two ends. CDR1 is MDHEN, CDR2 SYDVKM, per germline. The CDR3 consists of 14 residues. The CDR3 sequence is CASRSGQRNTEAFF. CDR3 bases: TGTGCCAGCAGATCGGGACAACGGAACACTGAAGCTTTCTTT.

In DNA form, the CDR3 reads TGTGCCAGCAGCTCATCCACCGAGGGGGGCTACACCTTC. It encodes CASSSSTEGGYTF. This chain connects TRBV7-3 to TRBJ1-2; possible D gene TRBD1, 5 bases. The germline V gene has CDR1 SGHTA and CDR2 FQGTGA. Between the trimmed V and J ends, which lost 4 bases and 8 bases, there was a span of 14 bases. The CDR3 runs 13 residues.

This clone was detected only a few times. The rearrangement uses TRBV7-2 and TRBJ1-2; D call uncertain. V lost 1 base, J lost 2 bases, and 5 bases lay in between. In germline, CDR1 is SGHTA, CDR2 FQGNSA. The CDR3 extends over 13 amino acids. The CDR3 DNA reads as TGTGCCAGCAGCTTAGACGTAAACTATGGCTACACCTTC. Amino acid sequence: CASSLDVNYGYTF.

The V gene is TRBV7-6, the J gene TRBJ2-2; 9 bases align to TRBD1. The CDR3 runs 16 residues. Germline assignment: CDR1 SGHVS and CDR2 FNYEAQ. V shed 4 bases and J 4 bases; nucleotides not matched to a gene: 7. CDR3 loop: CASSSGTGKGTGELFF. In nucleotides, the CDR3 is TGTGCCAGCAGCTCAGGGACAGGGAAAGGCACCGGGGAGCTGTTTTTT.

This clone was picked up a small number of times. The rearrangement joins TRBV6-6 to TRBJ2-1, with a weak D call TRBD2 (5 bases). This CDR3 comprises 14 residues. CDR1 is MNHNY and CDR2 is SVGAGI in the germline V gene (reference sequence). The V gene lost 5 bases and the J gene lost 10 bases, with 18 bases spanning the gap. The CDR3 DNA is TGTGCCAGCAGTCCCCGTGGAGTCTCGGGGGAGCAGTTCTTC. It codes for CASSPRGVSGEQFF.

CDR3 amino acids: CASGAGLSYTF. Written as DNA, the CDR3 is TGTGCCAGCGGGGCCGGCTTGAGCTACACCTTC. This chain connects TRBV6-1 to TRBJ1-2; TRBD1 is a possible D gene (5 bases). Germline CDR1 MNHNS, CDR2 SASEGT. The V end was cut by 8 bases, the J end by 9 bases, with 13 bases between. The CDR3 consists of 11 residues.

Only a few counts were recorded for this clone. The chain employs TRBV9 and TRBJ2-2, with 7 bases lining up with TRBD1. The CDR3 has 17 amino acids. The J segment lost 1 base and the V segment lost 3 bases, leaving 9 bases of the junction unmatched. CDR1 is SGDLS and CDR2 is YYNGEE in the germline V gene. The DNA for the CDR3 is TGTGCCAGCAGCGCCTCAGTGAGGGGGCGGAACACCGGGGAGCTGTTTTTT. Amino acid sequence: CASSASVRGRNTGELFF.

This clone has more than one count but fewer than ten. V gene TRBV25-1 combines with J gene TRBJ2-5; tentative D call: TRBD2 (6 bases). Germline lookup yields CDR1 MGHDK and CDR2 SYGVNS. The CDR3 is 13 amino acids. The V gene lost 4 bases and the J gene lost 9 bases, with 15 bases spanning the gap. CDR3 region: CASSGTPPGAQYF. For the CDR3, the DNA is TGTGCCAGCAGTGGAACCCCCCCGGGGGCCCAGTACTTC.

A few counts support this clone. The V gene is TRBV7-2, the J gene TRBJ2-5; no firm D call. Germline CDR1 SGHTA, CDR2 FQGNSA. The CDR3 has 12 amino acids. V was clipped by 8 bases and J by 5 bases, with 12 bases between them. The CDR3, as DNA: TGTGCCAGCGAGGTACCTGGGGAGACCCAGTACTTC. Amino acids: CASEVPGETQYF.